The 8 T cell receptor beta chains listed next were all sequenced from one sample in a study of shared T cell receptors in the human thymus. Measured with immunoSEQ multiplex PCR; TCRdb has only the in-frame clones, and not every one. The top ten clones hold 0.0095% to 0.011% of a sample with 500,000 to 750,000 clones, roughly 90% of them seen once. The same data also contributed to another study, on human thymus T cells.

The sequenced sample was thymocytes. The source is a boy under two years old with a congenital heart defect.

The chain uses TRBV7-8 and TRBJ1-2, with TRBD1 identical over 10 bases. Germline V CDR1 and CDR2: SGHVS, FQNEAQ. Losses at the gene ends were 2 bases for V and 1 base for J; bases not matched to a gene: 16. The CDR3 runs 20 residues. The chain's CDR3 is CASSLNPRDRGKRLNYGYTF. The CDR3 DNA follows: TGTGCCAGCAGCTTAAACCCCCGGGACAGGGGTAAGAGGCTTAACTATGGCTACACCTTC.

This chain connects TRBV18 to TRBJ1-1, with a tentative D call TRBD1 (6 bases). Looked up from germline, CDR1 is KGHSH and CDR2 is LQKENI. This CDR3 spans 17 amino acids. Trimming removed 4 bases at V and 4 bases at J, with 22 bases between. The CDR3 nucleotides read TGTGCCAGCTCACGGGGGGGCTACTCACAGGAGGGCACTGAAGCTTTCTTT. It is translated as CASSRGGYSQEGTEAFF.

The rearrangement joins TRBV4-3 to TRBJ2-6; no clear D. Germline CDR1 is LGHNA and CDR2 is YSLEER. The CDR3 consists of 16 residues. V was cut by 0 bases and J by 0 bases, with 6 bases left in between. In DNA form, the CDR3 reads TGCGCCAGCAGCCAAGAGCAGTACTCTGGGGCCAACGTCCTGACTTTC. Translation: CASSQEQYSGANVLTF.

The chain has TRBV7-8 and TRBJ2-1, with a tentative D call TRBD2 (5 bases). Trimming left V 5 bases short and J 9 bases short, with 17 bases between. The germline V gene has CDR1 SGHVS and CDR2 FQNEAQ. The CDR3 length is 14 residues. This CDR3 is CASSQARGLGEQFF. The CDR3 nucleotides read TGTGCCAGCAGCCAAGCCCGAGGGCTGGGTGAGCAGTTCTTC.

The rearrangement uses TRBV27 and TRBJ2-7; 16 bases map to TRBD2. There are 17 residues in the CDR3. The ends lost 5 bases at V and 7 bases at J; junction bases unmatched: 11. Germline V CDR1 and CDR2: MNHEY, SMNVEV (reference sequence). CDR3 amino acids: CASSPPGLAGGPEEQYF. CDR3 DNA: TGTGCCAGCAGTCCCCCGGGACTAGCGGGAGGGCCTGAGGAGCAGTACTTC.

A remark on this clone: Additional DNA sequences in this sample encode the identical CDR3. The chain has TRBV29-1 and TRBJ1-1, with D maybe TRBD1 (6 bases). The germline CDR1 and CDR2 sequences are SQVTM and ANQGSEA. Trimming took 6 bases from V and 0 from J, leaving 8 bases between them. The CDR3 is 12 amino acids. The CDR3 nucleotides read TGCAGCGTCGGACAGTTGAACACTGAAGCTTTCTTT. Residues: CSVGQLNTEAFF.

The rearrangement joins TRBV7-2 to TRBJ2-5; 12 nucleotides match TRBD2. Germline V lookup: CDR1 SGHTA, CDR2 FQGNSA. The CDR3 runs 16 residues. V lost 5 bases, J lost 4 bases, and 8 bases stayed unmatched. CDR3 DNA: TGTGCCAGCAGCCGAGGACTAGCGGGACTAGGAGAGACCCAGTACTTC. This translates into CASSRGLAGLGETQYF. The whole variable domain, filled in from reference TRBV7-2 and TRBJ2-5, reads GAGVSQSPSNKVTEKGKDVELRCDPISGHTALYWYRQSLGQGLEFLIYFQGNSAPDKSGLPSDRFSAERTGGSVSTLTIQRTQQEDSAVYLCASSRGLAGLGETQYFGPGTRLLVL.

This chain connects TRBV2 to TRBJ2-1; maybe TRBD1 (6 bases). Germline values: CDR1 SNHLY, CDR2 FYNNEI. This CDR3 contains 12 residues. Deletions cut 7 bases from V and 5 bases from J, with 9 bases between. The DNA for the CDR3 is TGTGCCAGCAATCACAGGGACAATGAGCAGTTCTTC. Translating it yields CASNHRDNEQFF. Using reference TRBV2 and TRBJ2-1 for the parts outside the CDR3, the full variable domain is EPEVTQTPSHQVTQMGQEVILRCVPISNHLYFYWYRQILGQKVEFLVSFYNNEISEKSEIFDDQFSVERPDGSNFTLKIRSTKLEDSAMYFCASNHRDNEQFFGPGTRLTVL.